The 14 T cell receptor beta chains below come from one sample, sequenced in a study of neoadjuvant anti-PD-1 for oral cavity cancer. TCRdb's table, derived via immunoSEQ multiplex PCR, lists solely in-frame clones and lacks some. The sample includes around 14,000 clones, over 70% of them seen just once. Time point in this sample: after neoadjuvant nivolumab, at surgical resection. Specimen: PBMCs, collected after nivolumab (anti-PD-1) treatment. The receptors originated from a person between 35 and 79 years old with oral cavity squamous cell carcinoma.

The CDR3 reads CASSLDRAMNTGELFF. CDR3 DNA sequence: TGCGCCAGCAGCCTGGACAGGGCGATGAACACCGGGGAGCTGTTTTTT. The chain links TRBV4-1 to TRBJ2-2, with 8 bases matching TRBD1. The CDR3 is 16 residues long. Per the germline V gene, CDR1 is MGHRA and CDR2 is YSYEKL. Trimming cost V 4 bases and J 1 base; bases outside gene matches: 5.

The rearrangement links TRBV27 to TRBJ2-7, with 10 bases identical to TRBD1. This CDR3 region has 14 residues. Germline values: CDR1 MNHEY, CDR2 SMNVEV (reference sequence). J lost 5 bases, V lost 8 bases, and 9 bases had no gene match. CDR3 DNA sequence: TGTGCCAGCGGGGGAACGACAGGGGGCCACGAGCAGTACTTC. Translated, it gives CASGGTTGGHEQYF.

Here the CDR3 DNA reads TGTGCCAGCAGCTTAGGGACAGGGACGACCGGGGAGCTGTTTTTT. It is translated as CASSLGTGTTGELFF. The chain combines TRBV7-9 with TRBJ2-2; 8 nucleotides align to TRBD1. The CDR3 runs 15 residues. Germline CDR1 is SEHNR and CDR2 is FQNEAQ (reference sequence). The V and J ends lost 1 base and 5 bases, in that order; junction bases with no gene match: 3.

This clone occurred a few times. The rearrangement uses TRBV10-3 and TRBJ2-7, with 8 bases fitting TRBD2. V was clipped by 0 bases and J by 4 bases; unmatched bases: 8. This CDR3 spans 16 amino acids. Germline-derived CDR1 and CDR2 are ENHRY and SYGVKD. CDR3 bases: TGTGCCATCAGTGAGTCGACAGCGGGAGTAAGGTACGAGCAGTACTTC. Its protein product is CAISESTAGVRYEQYF.

This clone was seen only a few times. The chain employs TRBV2 and TRBJ1-1; D unresolved. This CDR3 has 14 residues. Trimming pared 7 bases from V and 0 bases from J, leaving 12 bases between. Germline V gives CDR1 SNHLY, CDR2 FYNNEI. Here the CDR3 DNA reads TGTGCCAGCAAGGGCGACACCGTGAACACTGAAGCTTTCTTT. Encoded protein: CASKGDTVNTEAFF.

V gene TRBV12-5 combines with J gene TRBJ2-1; D is undetermined. This CDR3 is built from 16 residues. Trimming removed 1 base from V and 8 bases from J, with 18 bases in between. Per germline, CDR1 LGHNT and CDR2 FRNRAP. The CDR3 region has the DNA TGTGCTAGTGGTTTGGGAGTCGGAAGCCTAAACGATGAGCAGTTCTTC. Its protein is CASGLGVGSLNDEQFF.

The J gene is TRBJ2-2, the V gene TRBV28; the D is unclear. The V end lost 5 bases, the J end lost 4 bases, and 11 bases lay between the germline ends. From germline, CDR1 is MDHEN and CDR2 SYDVKM. The CDR3 extends over 14 amino acids. CDR3 coding DNA: TGTGCCAGCAGTCCACCTACCTTCACCGGGGAGCTGTTTTTT. As protein: CASSPPTFTGELFF.

This clone was seen a handful of times. J is TRBJ1-2 and V is TRBV11-2, with 8 bases fitting TRBD1. V lost 5 bases, J lost 4 bases, and 6 bases stayed unmatched. The germline V gene has CDR1 SGHAT and CDR2 FQNNGV. This CDR3 is 14 amino acids long. In DNA, the CDR3 is TGTGCCAGCAGCCCCGGGACAGGACTCTATGGCTACACCTTC. It translates to CASSPGTGLYGYTF. The whole variable domain, filled in from reference TRBV11-2 and TRBJ1-2, reads EAGVAQSPRYKIIEKRQSVAFWCNPISGHATLYWYQQILGQGPKLLIQFQNNGVVDDSQLPKDRFSAERLKGVDSTLKIQPAKLEDSAVYLCASSPGTGLYGYTFGSGTRLTVV.

The chain employs TRBV19 and TRBJ2-6, with 8 nucleotides matching TRBD1. The CDR3 contains 15 residues. Germline lookup yields CDR1 LNHDA and CDR2 SQIVND (reference sequence). The V and J ends lost 7 bases and 2 bases, in that order; junction bases with no gene match: 4. CDR3 sequence reads: CASTADRAGANVLTF. In DNA form, the CDR3 reads TGTGCCAGTACCGCGGACAGGGCTGGGGCCAACGTCCTGACTTTC.

The chain carries TRBV4-1 and TRBJ1-1; D unclear. The CDR3 loop spans 11 amino acids. Germline V lookup: CDR1 MGHRA, CDR2 YSYEKL. The germline V and J ends were trimmed by 1 base and 5 bases, with 2 bases remaining between them. Written as DNA, the CDR3 is TGCGCCAGCAGCCAAGGGACTGAAGCTTTCTTT. This codes for CASSQGTEAFF.

This chain links TRBV7-9 with TRBJ1-2, with unresolved D. Germline V gene sequence: CDR1 SEHNR, CDR2 FQNEAQ (reference sequence). The CDR3 is made up of 15 amino acids. Trimming removed 2 bases from V and 5 bases from J, with 15 bases in between. The CDR3 is CASSLNVDAVYGYTF. In DNA form, the CDR3 reads TGTGCCAGCAGCTTAAACGTGGACGCCGTATATGGCTACACCTTC.

V is TRBV9 and J is TRBJ2-1; 9 nucleotides match TRBD2. Germline V gene lookup returns CDR1 SGDLS and CDR2 YYNGEE. The CDR3 contains 15 residues. The junction had 8 bases not matched to a gene; V was cut back by 4 bases and J by 6 bases. In nucleotides, the CDR3 is TGTGCCAGCAGCCCCGCCGGGACTAGCTTCAATGAGCAGTTCTTC. It yields the protein CASSPAGTSFNEQFF.

The chain recombines TRBV11-2 with TRBJ2-3; D not resolved. The CDR3 totals 13 residues. The V end lost 3 bases, the J end lost 1 base, and 5 bases lay between the germline ends. Germline V gene sequence: CDR1 SGHAT, CDR2 FQNNGV. CDR3 nucleotides: TGTGCCAGCAGCTTTGTAGGCACAGATACGCAGTATTTT. Translation: CASSFVGTDTQYF.

This clone was found a few times. The chain employs TRBV6-1 and TRBJ2-2, with 10 nucleotides matching TRBD2. This CDR3 comprises 17 residues. Germline CDR1 is MNHNS and CDR2 is SASEGT. V shed 6 bases, J shed 9 bases, and the junction held 16 bases outside the gene matches. The chain's CDR3 is CASRERLAGTRGRELFF. The CDR3 DNA reads as TGTGCCAGCAGGGAAAGACTAGCGGGCACCCGGGGACGGGAGCTGTTTTTT.